This TCR beta chain originates from a study of OX40 agonist ivuxolimab in advanced cancers. Germline-derived CDR1 and CDR2 are LGHNA and YNFKEQ. V gave up 3 bases and J gave up 1 base, with 12 bases separating them. The CDR3 sequence is 16 residues long. The data were produced by immunoSEQ multiplex PCR, yet TCRdb's version contains in-frame clones alone and is incomplete. The repertoire consists of approximately 94,000 clones, with less than 90% occurring once and the leading ten covering around 1.1%. The V call is TRBV4-2, the J call TRBJ2-2; D possibly corresponds to TRBD2 (6 bases). The sequence derives from an adult with an advanced solid tumor such as melanoma, head and neck, liver or kidney cancer. The source material was CD4+ or CD8+ T cells sorted from blood, sampled in a trial of the OX40 agonist ivuxolimab. CDR3 in DNA: TGTGCCAGCAGCCAGGGCGGGACGATGAACACCGGGGAGCTGTTTTTT. Translation: CASSQGGTMNTGELFF.